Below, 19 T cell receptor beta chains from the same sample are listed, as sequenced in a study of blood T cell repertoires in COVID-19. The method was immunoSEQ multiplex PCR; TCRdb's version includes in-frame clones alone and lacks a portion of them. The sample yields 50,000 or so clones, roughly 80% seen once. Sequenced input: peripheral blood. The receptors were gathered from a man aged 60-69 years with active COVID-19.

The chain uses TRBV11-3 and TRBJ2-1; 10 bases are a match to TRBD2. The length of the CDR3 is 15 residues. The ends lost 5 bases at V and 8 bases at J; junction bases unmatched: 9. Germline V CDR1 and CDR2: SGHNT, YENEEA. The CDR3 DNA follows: TGTGCCAGCAGCCCTATTAGCGGGAGGCCCGATGAGCAGTTCTTC. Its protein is CASSPISGRPDEQFF.

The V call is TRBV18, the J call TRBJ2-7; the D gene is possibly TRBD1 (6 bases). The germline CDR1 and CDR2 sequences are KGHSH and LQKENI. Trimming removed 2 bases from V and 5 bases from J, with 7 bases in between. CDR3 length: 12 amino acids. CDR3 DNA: TGTGCCAGCTCACCAGGGGGCAACGAGCAGTACTTC. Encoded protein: CASSPGGNEQYF. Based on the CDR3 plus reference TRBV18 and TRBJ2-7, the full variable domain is NAGVMQNPRHLVRRRGQEARLRCSPMKGHSHVYWYRQLPEEGLKFMVYLQKENIIDESGMPKERFSAEFPKEGPSILRIQQVVRGDSAAYFCASSPGGNEQYFGPGTRLTVT.

The CDR3 DNA reads as TGTGCCAGCAGCCAAGATGAGTTTTATTGGACAGGGGCCTACAATGAGCAGTTCTTC. It specifies CASSQDEFYWTGAYNEQFF. The V gene is TRBV3-1 (or the pseudogene TRBV3-2), the J gene TRBJ2-1; 9 bases are a match to TRBD1. Germline CDR1 is LGHDT and CDR2 is YNNKEL (reference sequence). The CDR3 runs to 19 residues. Trimming removed 0 bases from V and 2 bases from J; junction bases left unmatched: 11.

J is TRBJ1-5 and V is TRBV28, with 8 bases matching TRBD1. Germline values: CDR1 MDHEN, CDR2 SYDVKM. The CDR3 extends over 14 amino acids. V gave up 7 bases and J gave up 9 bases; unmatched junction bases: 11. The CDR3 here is CASKGQGGLGPQHF. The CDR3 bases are TGTGCCAGCAAAGGACAGGGTGGGTTGGGGCCCCAGCATTTT.

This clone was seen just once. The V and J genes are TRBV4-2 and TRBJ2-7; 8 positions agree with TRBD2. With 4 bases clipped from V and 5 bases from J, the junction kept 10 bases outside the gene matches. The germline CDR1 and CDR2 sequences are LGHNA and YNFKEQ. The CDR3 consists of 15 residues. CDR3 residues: CASSLGGSGINEQYF. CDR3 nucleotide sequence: TGTGCCAGCAGCCTCGGCGGTAGCGGGATCAACGAGCAGTACTTC.

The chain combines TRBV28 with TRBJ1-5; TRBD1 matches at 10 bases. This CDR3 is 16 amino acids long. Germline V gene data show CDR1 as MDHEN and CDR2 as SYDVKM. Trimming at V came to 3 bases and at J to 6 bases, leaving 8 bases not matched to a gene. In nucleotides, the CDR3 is TGTGCCAGCAGTTTCGCCGGGACAGGGGTGGGTCAGCCCCAGCATTTT. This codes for CASSFAGTGVGQPQHF.

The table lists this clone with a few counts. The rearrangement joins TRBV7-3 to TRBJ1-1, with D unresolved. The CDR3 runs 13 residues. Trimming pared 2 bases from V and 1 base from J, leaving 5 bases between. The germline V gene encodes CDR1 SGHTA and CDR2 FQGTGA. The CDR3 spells CASSLGENTEAFF. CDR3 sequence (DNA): TGTGCCAGCAGCTTAGGAGAGAACACTGAAGCTTTCTTT.

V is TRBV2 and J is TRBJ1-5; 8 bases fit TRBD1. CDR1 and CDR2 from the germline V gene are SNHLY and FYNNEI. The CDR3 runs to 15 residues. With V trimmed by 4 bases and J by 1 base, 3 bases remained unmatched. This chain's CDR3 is CASSGTGNSNQPQHF. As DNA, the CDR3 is TGTGCCAGCAGTGGGACAGGGAACAGCAATCAGCCCCAGCATTTT.

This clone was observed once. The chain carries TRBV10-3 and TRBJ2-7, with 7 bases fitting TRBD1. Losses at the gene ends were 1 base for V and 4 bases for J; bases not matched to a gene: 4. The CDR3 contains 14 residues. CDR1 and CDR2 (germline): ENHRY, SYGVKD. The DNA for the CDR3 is TGTGCCATCAGTGAGTTAGGGGGCTCGTACGAGCAGTACTTC. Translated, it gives CAISELGGSYEQYF.

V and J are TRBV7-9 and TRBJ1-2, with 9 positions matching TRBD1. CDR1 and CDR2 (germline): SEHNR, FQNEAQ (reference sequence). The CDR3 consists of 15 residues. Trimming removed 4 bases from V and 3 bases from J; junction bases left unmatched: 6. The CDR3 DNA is TGTGCCAGCAGCTCACAGGGGGCTACGGACTATGGCTACACCTTC. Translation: CASSSQGATDYGYTF.

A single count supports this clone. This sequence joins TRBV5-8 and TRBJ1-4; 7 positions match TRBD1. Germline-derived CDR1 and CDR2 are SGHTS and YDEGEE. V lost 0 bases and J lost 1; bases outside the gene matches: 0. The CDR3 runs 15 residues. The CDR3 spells CASSLGTGTNEKLFF. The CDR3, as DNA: TGTGCCAGCAGCTTGGGGACAGGAACTAATGAAAAACTGTTTTTT.

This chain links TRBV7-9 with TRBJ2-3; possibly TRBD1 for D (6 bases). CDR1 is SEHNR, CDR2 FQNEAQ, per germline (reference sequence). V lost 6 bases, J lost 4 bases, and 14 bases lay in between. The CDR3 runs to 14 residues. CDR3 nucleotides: TGTGCCAGCAGTTCTTGGACAGACCCAGATACGCAGTATTTT. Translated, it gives CASSSWTDPDTQYF.

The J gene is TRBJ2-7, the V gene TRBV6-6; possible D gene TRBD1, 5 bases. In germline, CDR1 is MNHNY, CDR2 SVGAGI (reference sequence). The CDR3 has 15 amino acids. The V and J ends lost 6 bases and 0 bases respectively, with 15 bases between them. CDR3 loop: CASSPTDSSSYEQYF. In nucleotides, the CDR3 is TGTGCCAGCAGCCCCACAGACAGTTCCTCCTACGAGCAGTACTTC.

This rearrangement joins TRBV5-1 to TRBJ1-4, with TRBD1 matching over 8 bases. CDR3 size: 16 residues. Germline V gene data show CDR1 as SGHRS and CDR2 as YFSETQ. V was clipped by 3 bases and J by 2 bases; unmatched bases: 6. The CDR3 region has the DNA TGCGCCAGCAGCTGGCCGACAGGGGCCACTAATGAAAAACTGTTTTTT. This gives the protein CASSWPTGATNEKLFF.

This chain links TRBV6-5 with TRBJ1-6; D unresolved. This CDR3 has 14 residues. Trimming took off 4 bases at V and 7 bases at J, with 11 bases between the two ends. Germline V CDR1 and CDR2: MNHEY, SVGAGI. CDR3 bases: TGTGCCAGCAGTTGGGCCAAGGCCAATTCACCCCTCCACTTT. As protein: CASSWAKANSPLHF.

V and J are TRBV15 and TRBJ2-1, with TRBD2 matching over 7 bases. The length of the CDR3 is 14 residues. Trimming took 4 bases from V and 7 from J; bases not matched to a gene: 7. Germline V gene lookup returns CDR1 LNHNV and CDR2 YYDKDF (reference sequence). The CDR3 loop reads CATSIRLAGNEQFF. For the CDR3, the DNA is TGTGCCACCAGCATCAGACTAGCAGGGAATGAGCAGTTCTTC.

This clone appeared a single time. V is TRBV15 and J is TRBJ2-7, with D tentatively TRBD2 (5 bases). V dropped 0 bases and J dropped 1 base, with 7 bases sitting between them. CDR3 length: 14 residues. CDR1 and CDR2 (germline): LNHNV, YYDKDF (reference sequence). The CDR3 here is CATSRDPGSYEQYF. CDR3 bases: TGTGCCACCAGCAGAGACCCGGGGTCCTACGAGCAGTACTTC.

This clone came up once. The CDR3 nucleotides read TGTGCCAGTTCTAACCGGGACAGAAATGAAAAACTGTTTTTT. It specifies CASSNRDRNEKLFF. The chain is built from TRBV19 and TRBJ1-4; 7 bases line up with TRBD1. Trimming cost V 8 bases and J 5 bases; bases outside gene matches: 8. Germline CDR1 is LNHDA and CDR2 is SQIVND (reference sequence). This CDR3 comprises 14 residues.

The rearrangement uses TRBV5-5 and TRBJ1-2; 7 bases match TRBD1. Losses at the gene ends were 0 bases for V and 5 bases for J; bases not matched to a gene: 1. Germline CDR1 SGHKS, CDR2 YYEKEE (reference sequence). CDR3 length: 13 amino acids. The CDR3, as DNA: TGTGCCAGCAGCTTGGACAGGGGTTATGGCTACACCTTC. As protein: CASSLDRGYGYTF.